This T cell receptor beta chain came from a study of T-cell memory formation after mild COVID-19. Looking at the study overall: In these data, TCR clusters were largely donor specific.

Study observations and caveats: Contracting CD8+ clones were enriched in EMRA, CD4+ mainly in CM and EM. Clones that contracted from day 15 to 85 had balanced CD4/CD8; later expanders were CD4+ biased.

On this clonotype: Its antigen is undetermined. A clone one base away is much larger, so this may be a read error.

TCR alpha and TCR beta cDNA libraries with sample barcodes and UMIs came from 5'RACE using constant-segment primers. MiXCR was run by TCRdb on the 5' RACE reads, yielding one entry per CDR3 protein. Altogether 200,000 to 250,000 distinct CDR3 sequences are present, just over 9.5% being singletons, with the ten largest covering approximately 3.3%. CDR1 is SGHAT and CDR2 is FQDESV in the germline V gene (reference sequence). This CDR3 contains 13 residues. V was shortened by 6 bases and J by 0 bases, with 8 bases between the two germline ends. The TCR originated in a man younger than 35 who had mild COVID-19 (a few samples of this study predate the infection). Cell type and time point are not known. Sequenced: PBMCs or a T cell subset sorted from them (not recorded which). This chain joins TRBV11-1 and TRBJ1-1; D gene unclear. For the CDR3, the DNA is TGTGCCAGCAGTTCCCAGATGAACACTGAAGCTTTCTTT. Protein product: CASSSQMNTEAFF.